This T cell receptor (beta chain) was sequenced for a study of response to subunit inactivated influenza vaccine (dated by TCRdb to 2017 to 2018). Turning to the overall study: To follow how T cells responded to a trivalent subunit inactivated influenza vaccine, the researchers relied on deep quantitative profiling of the T cell receptor repertoire. What the study reported, not specific to this receptor: According to the authors, only a limited number of new T cells may be recruited by each seasonal influenza vaccination.

From the cysteine up to the phenylalanine, the CDR3 has a length of 14 residues. This entry keeps only the CDR3 DNA: 42 bases, framed from base 1. V is cut by 6 bases and J by 6 bases, and the space between the germline ends is 19 bases. According to the germline V gene, CDR1 reads SGHRS and CDR2 reads YFSETQ. Only a few counts were recorded for this clonotype. Its antigen specificity is not known. No much larger clone exists at a distance of one base, and base qualities are not known. The protocol used for the library was RT-PCR. Sequencing took place on an Illumina HiSeq 2500. TCRdb ran its own pipeline on the public reads, namely fastp trimming at Q25 and MiXCR clone calling, and kept in-frame beta chains. CDR3 protein sequences are deduplicated, and each keeps its most common genes and DNA. The sample table records hundreds of thousands of distinct CDR3 sequences; approximately 14% of these occur just once. The ten largest clones capture roughly 12% of the sample.

The rearrangement joined TRBV5-1 to TRBJ2-7, with no D gene named confidently. The origin of this receptor is a man aged 45-65 years who received an inactivated influenza vaccine. Donor details come from another sample of the same person, matched by shared clones. This specimen was PBMCs from blood, taken 11 to 12 days after vaccination. The nucleotides read TGCGCCAGCAAGAGACATCTCAGCGTCGGCGAGCAGTACTTC. Its amino acids are CASKRHLSVGEQYF.